These 15 T cell receptor beta chains were sequenced from one sample in a study of Ad26.COV2.S vaccination and SARS-CoV-2 variants listed by TCRdb under 2021. Libraries were built with the immunoSEQ multiplex PCR assay. As stored in TCRdb, this immuneACCESS dataset retains in-frame rearrangements with V and J assigned. A fraction of the clones does not appear; measured against another copy, unresolved V genes explain less than half of the discrepancy, and the remainder lacks a known reason. This sample comprises about 350,000 clones, 75% to 90% of them detected only once. The ten largest make up about 10% of the sample. According to the study, the label for this sample's treatment or condition signals: about 20 received Ad26.COV2.S at low or high dose, single or two shots; 5 received placebo; per-sample allocation not given. For vaccine and placebo recipients, the sequenced repertoires came from samples collected on day 63 after the first injection.

Here the sequenced sample was peripheral blood, taken in a trial of Ad26.COV2.S vaccine versus placebo. The receptors shown here come from a person between 18 and 65 years old who received the Ad26.COV2.S COVID-19 vaccine or a placebo.

This chain connects TRBV4-2 to TRBJ2-1; 15 bases are a match to TRBD2. Germline loops: CDR1 LGHNA, CDR2 YNFKEQ. The V gene end was trimmed by 4 bases and the J gene end by 8 bases; junction bases not matched to a gene: 15. The CDR3 has 19 residues. DNA for the CDR3: TGTGCCAGCAGCCCCAATGCCGGACTAGCGGGAGGGTATCGCGATGAGCAGTTCTTC. It codes for CASSPNAGLAGGYRDEQFF.

The genes are TRBV19 and TRBJ2-3; 7 bases line up with TRBD1. V trimming: 5 bases; J trimming: 6 bases; junction bases outside the gene matches: 11. This CDR3 is built from 15 residues. Germline loops: CDR1 LNHDA, CDR2 SQIVND (reference sequence). The CDR3 here is CASSVRSRGRDTQYF. The CDR3 DNA reads TGTGCCAGTAGTGTTAGGTCTAGGGGGCGGGATACGCAGTATTTT.

This clone was detected only once. The CDR3 loop is CASSLHAGGKSSANSPLHF. For the CDR3, the DNA is TGTGCCAGCAGCTTACATGCAGGGGGCAAGAGCTCTGCGAATTCACCCCTCCACTTT. The V call is TRBV7-2, the J call TRBJ1-6; 8 nucleotides agree with TRBD1. This CDR3 has 19 amino acids. The germline gives CDR1 SGHTA, CDR2 FQGNSA. Trimming cost V 2 bases and J 7 bases; bases outside gene matches: 16.

The chain has TRBV18 and TRBJ1-4; 7 nucleotides match TRBD1. The CDR3 has 15 amino acids. Germline lookup yields CDR1 KGHSH and CDR2 LQKENI. The ends lost 3 bases at V and 3 bases at J; junction bases unmatched: 4. CDR3 residues: CASSPRQGSNEKLFF. CDR3 DNA sequence: TGTGCCAGCTCACCCCGACAGGGTTCTAATGAAAAACTGTTTTTT.

This clone appeared once. The gene calls are TRBV18 and TRBJ2-7; TRBD1 matches 10 bases. Germline V gene data show CDR1 as KGHSH and CDR2 as LQKENI. This CDR3 spans 16 amino acids. The V and J ends lost 3 bases and 7 bases, in that order; junction bases with no gene match: 12. The CDR3 coding sequence is TGTGCCAGCTCACCTTTCGGACAGGGGGTCTCGGATGAGCAGTACTTC. Its translation is CASSPFGQGVSDEQYF.

The gene calls are TRBV5-5 and TRBJ2-7; no reliable D call. V was clipped by 1 base and J by 3 bases, with 8 bases between them. Germline assignment: CDR1 SGHKS and CDR2 YYEKEE (reference sequence). The CDR3 is 13 residues long. Here the CDR3 reads CASSLTANYEQYF. CDR3 nucleotides: TGTGCCAGCAGCTTGACAGCGAACTACGAGCAGTACTTC.

V gene TRBV30 combines with J gene TRBJ1-2; tentative D call: TRBD1 (6 bases). V lost 5 bases to trimming and J lost 8 bases, with 18 bases between them. CDR3 length: 13 amino acids. Germline V gene sequence: CDR1 GTSNPN, CDR2 SVGIG (reference sequence). The CDR3 nucleotides are TGTGCCTGGGACAGGTTGTCGTTAGAGGGCTACACCTTC. Translated: CAWDRLSLEGYTF.

The CDR3 loop reads CATALGSDEQYF. The CDR3 region has the DNA TGTGCCACCGCGTTGGGATCCGACGAGCAGTACTTC. This sequence joins TRBV6-6 and TRBJ2-7, with unresolved D. V was shortened by 10 bases and J by 5 bases, with 15 bases between the two germline ends. The CDR3 runs 12 residues. CDR1 is MNHNY, CDR2 SVGAGI, per germline (reference sequence).

The chain has TRBV6-5 and TRBJ1-3, with 8 nucleotides matching TRBD1. The V gene's germline CDR1 is MNHEY and CDR2 SVGAGI. The CDR3 contains 15 residues. The J segment lost 1 base and the V segment lost 4 bases, leaving 3 bases of the junction unmatched. The CDR3 DNA sequence: TGTGCCAGCAGTTCAGGGGGCGGATCTGGAAACACCATATATTTT. Residues: CASSSGGGSGNTIYF.

CDR3 DNA sequence: TGCGCCAGCAGCCAAGATAGGTCAGGCTTTGGTCTGGCCCTCCACTTT. It translates to CASSQDRSGFGLALHF. J is TRBJ1-6 and V is TRBV4-3; D remains ambiguous. Germline V gives CDR1 LGHNA, CDR2 YSLEER. This CDR3 has 16 amino acids. V was shortened by 0 bases and J by 14 bases, with 20 bases between the two germline ends.

The genes are TRBV27 and TRBJ1-2; no firm D call. The CDR3 contains 15 residues. Per the germline V gene, CDR1 is MNHEY and CDR2 is SMNVEV (reference sequence). V was pared by 2 bases and J by 6 bases, with 16 bases between. The CDR3 coding sequence is TGTGCCAGCAGTTTAACTGCTGGCTCATACGATGGCTACACCTTC. Protein sequence: CASSLTAGSYDGYTF.

This chain joins TRBV7-2 and TRBJ1-3, with D unclear. The CDR3 totals 16 residues. V lost 5 bases to trimming and J lost 0 bases, with 14 bases between them. Germline CDR1 reads SGHTA; CDR2 reads FQGNSA. The CDR3 loop is CASSPQEVRSGNTIYF. The CDR3 nucleotides are TGTGCCAGCAGCCCCCAGGAAGTCCGCTCTGGAAACACCATATATTTT. Full variable domain (remainder filled in from reference TRBV7-2 and TRBJ1-3): GAGVSQSPSNKVTEKGKDVELRCDPISGHTALYWYRQSLGQGLEFLIYFQGNSAPDKSGLPSDRFSAERTGGSVSTLTIQRTQQEDSAVYLCASSPQEVRSGNTIYFGEGSWLTVV.

The rearrangement joins TRBV28 to TRBJ1-1; TRBD1 matches 9 bases. With 4 bases clipped from V and 9 bases from J, the junction kept 6 bases outside the gene matches. Germline loops: CDR1 MDHEN, CDR2 SYDVKM. The CDR3 runs 13 residues. The CDR3 DNA is TGTGCCAGCAGTTCAATACAGGGGGCCCAAGCTTTCTTT. Its protein is CASSSIQGAQAFF.

J is TRBJ1-2 and V is TRBV28; D is unclear. Germline V gene lookup returns CDR1 MDHEN and CDR2 SYDVKM. CDR3 length: 14 amino acids. Trimming removed 1 base at V and 3 bases at J, with 9 bases between. The CDR3 here is CASSLSGHHYGYTF. The DNA for the CDR3 is TGTGCCAGCAGTTTATCTGGCCACCACTATGGCTACACCTTC.

This chain joins TRBV7-9 and TRBJ2-1; D gene unclear. CDR3 length equals 13 residues. Germline-derived CDR1 and CDR2 are SEHNR and FQNEAQ (reference sequence). The V end was cut by 5 bases, the J end by 5 bases, with 10 bases between. CDR3 residues: CASSPWTHNEQFF. The CDR3 DNA sequence: TGTGCCAGCAGCCCATGGACCCACAATGAGCAGTTCTTC.